This T cell receptor beta chain originates from a study of regulatory T cells in long-lasting Graves disease. Study-wide results and caveats: Persistent patients had a count of shared public clonotypes (around 2,500) that exceeded that of new patients (approximately 1,000).

The table lists this clonotype with a few counts. Its antigen is unidentified. Sample time point: newly diagnosed GD, antithyroid drugs for less than 3 months. The authors made the TCR library using RNA they extracted from PBMCs. Arm-PCR of CDR3 regions and iRepertoire HTBI primers were used to build TCR beta libraries. MiXCR was run by TCRdb on the multiplex PCR reads, yielding one entry per CDR3 protein. The data contain hundreds of thousands of distinct CDR3 sequences, about 14% of them singletons. The same sample was also used in a study of T cells in Graves' hyperthyroidism and ophthalmopathy. Per that paper: HTBI primers drove first-round RT-PCR of the TCR CDR3. Most thyroid clonotypes expanded above 0.001 appeared in blood too.

This clonotype was obtained from a man younger than 40 with Graves disease. The sample in question was peripheral blood mononuclear cells (PBMCs), obtained at new diagnosis, from a patient treated with antithyroid drugs.

CDR3 sequence reads: CASNFLRDRVVHTQYF. Written as DNA, the CDR3 is TGTGCCAGCAACTTTCTCCGGGACAGGGTGGTTCATACGCAGTATTTT. V usage is TRBV5-6 and J usage is TRBJ2-3; 9 positions agree with TRBD1. Germline V CDR1 and CDR2: SGHDT, YYEEEE. The CDR3 length is 16 residues. The V segment lost 6 bases and the J segment 7 bases; nucleotides outside the gene matches: 15. Full variable domain (remainder filled in from reference TRBV5-6 and TRBJ2-3): DAGVTQSPTHLIKTRGQQVTLRCSPKSGHDTVSWYQQALGQGPQFIFQYYEEEERQRGNFPDRFSGHQFPNYSSELNVNALLLGDSALYLCASNFLRDRVVHTQYFGPGTRLTVL.